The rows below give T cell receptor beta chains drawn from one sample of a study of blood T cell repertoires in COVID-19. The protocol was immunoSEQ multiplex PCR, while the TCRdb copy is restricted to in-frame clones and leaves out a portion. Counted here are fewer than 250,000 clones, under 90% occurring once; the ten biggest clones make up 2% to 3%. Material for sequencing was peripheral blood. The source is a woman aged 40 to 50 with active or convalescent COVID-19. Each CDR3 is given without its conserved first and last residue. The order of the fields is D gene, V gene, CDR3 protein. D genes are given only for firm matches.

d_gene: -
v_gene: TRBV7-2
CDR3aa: ASSLNLAGSGNTIY

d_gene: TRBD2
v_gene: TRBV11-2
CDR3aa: ASSLRSGGRGTGELF

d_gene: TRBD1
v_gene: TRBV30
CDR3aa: AWSVRTGKWQPQH

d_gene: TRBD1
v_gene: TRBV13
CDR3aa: ASSLRTGMNYGYT

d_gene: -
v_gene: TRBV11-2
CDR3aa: ASSQSYEQY

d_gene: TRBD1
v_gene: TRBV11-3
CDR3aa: ASSFDRDSNEKLF

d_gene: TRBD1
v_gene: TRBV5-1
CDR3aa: ASSLNQGGNYGYT

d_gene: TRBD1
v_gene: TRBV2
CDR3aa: ASSDHRGPNTEAF

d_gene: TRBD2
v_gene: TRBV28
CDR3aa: ASSLAARGGGNEQF

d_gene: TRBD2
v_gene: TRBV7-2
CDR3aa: ASSFGGGLQETQY

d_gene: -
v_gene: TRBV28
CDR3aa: ASSSIITPDTQY

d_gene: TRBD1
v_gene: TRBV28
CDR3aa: ASSPTGGVGGNTIY

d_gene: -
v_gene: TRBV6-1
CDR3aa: ASSEQGSGQPQH

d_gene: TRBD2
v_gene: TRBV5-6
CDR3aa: ASSPGTSGQETQY

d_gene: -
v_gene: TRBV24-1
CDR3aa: ATQGVRTDTQY

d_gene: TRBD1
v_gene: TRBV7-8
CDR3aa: ASSPPGTGRNQPQH